This is a list of T cell receptor beta chains from one sample in a study of OX40 agonist ivuxolimab in advanced cancers. Method: immunoSEQ multiplex PCR; TCRdb's copy keeps in-frame clones and lacks some. The sample holds over 65,000 clones, approximately 84% seen once. Here the sequenced sample was CD4+ or CD8+ T cells sorted from blood, taken in a trial of the OX40 agonist ivuxolimab. These receptors were collected from an adult with an advanced solid tumor such as melanoma, head and neck, liver or kidney cancer. Each CDR3 is given with its conserved first and last residue. Each record gives: V gene, clone size, CDR3 protein. Size values are once, few and many counts, or a class for expanded clones, and some rows have none.

TRBV5-1 | once | CASSLGDYEQYF
TRBV28 | NA | CALGVSGDTEAFF
TRBV7-2 | NA | CASSKHQGGPQHF
TRBV10-3 | few | CAIRPMTGNEQYF
TRBV5-4 | NA | CASRPSGGRTDTQYF
TRBV12-5 | NA | CASGSRTSGGASRVGELFF
TRBV4-2 | NA | CASSQDRGGEGARDTQYF
TRBV5-4 | NA | CASSLASRGAEQYF
TRBV6-6 | NA | CASSYSRGDRVNEQYF
TRBV28 | NA | CASNSLTNTQYF
TRBV6-1 | NA | CASSEFNEQFF
TRBV5-6 | NA | CASSFGTGNYGYTF
TRBV28 | NA | CASSAGTSLPEQYF
TRBV30 | NA | CAWRVSSGVGYTF
TRBV11-3 | NA | CASSLNPRDEQYF
TRBV7-3 | NA | CASSLTGPGPAFF
TRBV6-5 | NA | CASSYRGDRGEKLFF
TRBV7-2 | NA | CASSFLAVLTGTGELFF
TRBV30 | NA | CAWSVSGLGSRNEQFF
TRBV5-8 | NA | CASSLGNSGANVLTF
TRBV27 | few | CASSLQGQPQHF
TRBV18 | NA | CASSWDLYEQYF
TRBV2 | NA | CASSGTGESTEAFF
TRBV2 | NA | CASSESPNLYSRNRYNYGYTF
TRBV2 | NA | CASSVGEYSNQPQHF
TRBV28 | NA | CASSFNSGSSHEQYF
TRBV9 | NA | CASSVAAGTGKTEAFF
TRBV25-1 | NA | CASSDLLYRSQETQYF
TRBV18 | NA | CASSPLQGTEAFF
TRBV9 | NA | CASSVSPRETQYF
TRBV28 | NA | CASSAGQTYEQYF
TRBV7-3 | NA | CASSPEGAGVFGPEINEQFF
TRBV2 | few | CASRGQGDPPQHF
TRBV27 | NA | CASSLSPPSGTSHIQYF
TRBV5-1 | few | CASSSGRGTYEQYF
TRBV15 | NA | CATSRDRWDGGDQPQHF
TRBV19 | NA | CASTGYTTEGEKLFF
TRBV19 | NA | CASSGSSTDTQYF
TRBV18 | NA | CASSPGQGRDEQYF
TRBV2 | NA | CASRRENEKLFF
TRBV25-1 | NA | CASSVPGQGAFGELFF
TRBV18 | NA | CASSAGVNTEAFF
TRBV11-2 | NA | CASTQRLAGSDTQYF